Each of the 18 T cell receptor beta chains below was sequenced from the same sample in a study of long-term antiretroviral therapy in people with HIV. Runs used v3.0 of the immunoSEQ assay and were done at survey level. Using immunoSEQ multiplex PCR, the repertoire was profiled, and TCRdb retains in-frame clones only, with some absent. The sample yields tens of thousands of clones, around four fifths seen once. This specimen was unsorted PBMCs, taken 0.5 years after starting antiretroviral therapy. Receptor source: a man between 18 and 29 years old with HIV.

The chain is built from TRBV28 and TRBJ2-1, with 7 nucleotides matching TRBD2. The CDR3 sequence is 16 residues long. CDR1 and CDR2 from the germline V gene are MDHEN and SYDVKM. The J segment lost 3 bases and the V segment lost 5 bases, leaving 10 bases of the junction unmatched. The CDR3 sequence: CASSPSSGADYNEQFF. The CDR3 region has the DNA TGTGCCAGCAGTCCCTCTAGCGGAGCGGACTACAATGAGCAGTTCTTC.

The chain uses TRBV9 and TRBJ2-7; D remains ambiguous. The germline V and J ends were trimmed by 0 bases and 4 bases, with 14 bases remaining between them. Per the germline V gene, CDR1 is SGDLS and CDR2 is YYNGEE. This CDR3 region has 15 residues. The CDR3 nucleotides are TGTGCCAGCAGCGTAGATTCTTCGGCCATTTACGAGCAGTACTTC. This translates into CASSVDSSAIYEQYF.

This clone was recorded only once. The rearrangement links TRBV4-2 to TRBJ2-7; TRBD1 agrees at 8 bases. The CDR3 runs to 13 residues. CDR1 is LGHNA and CDR2 is YNFKEQ in the germline V gene. V trimming: 0 bases; J trimming: 13 bases; junction bases outside the gene matches: 8. The CDR3 reads CASSQDASGQDYF. CDR3 nucleotide sequence: TGTGCCAGCAGCCAAGATGCCTCGGGACAGGACTACTTC.

This chain connects TRBV5-3 to TRBJ2-7; D is possibly TRBD1 (5 bases). TRBV5-3 is an open reading frame, and its role is uncertain. The CDR3 runs 14 residues. The ends were cut back, 8 bases at V and 4 bases at J, with 19 bases in the middle. CDR3 sequence reads: CASPLAPGKYEQYF. The CDR3 bases are TGTGCCAGTCCGCTGGCCCCAGGGAAATACGAGCAGTACTTC.

This clone appeared a few times. The V call is TRBV7-2, the J call TRBJ1-4; 12 bases agree with TRBD1. V gave up 5 bases and J gave up 7 bases; unmatched junction bases: 11. This CDR3 region has 17 residues. Germline V gives CDR1 SGHTA, CDR2 FQGNSA. This chain's CDR3 is CASSPDRGQGAGEKLFF. The CDR3 DNA reads TGTGCCAGCAGCCCGGACAGGGGACAGGGGGCGGGTGAAAAACTGTTTTTT.

This clone was observed a single time. Other DNA sequences from this sample encode an identical CDR3 as well. V is TRBV28 and J is TRBJ2-3; 9 bases agree with TRBD2. V lost 6 bases and J lost 1; bases outside the gene matches: 2. Germline V gene data show CDR1 as MDHEN and CDR2 as SYDVKM. This CDR3 contains 14 residues. CDR3 residues: CASSRTSGTDTQYF. CDR3 DNA: TGTGCCAGCAGCCGGACTAGCGGCACAGATACGCAGTATTTT.

This chain uses TRBV6-6 with TRBJ1-1, with unresolved D. V lost 0 bases to trimming and J lost 3 bases, with 14 bases between them. This CDR3 has 16 residues. Germline assignment: CDR1 MNHNY and CDR2 SVGAGI (reference sequence). DNA for the CDR3: TGTGCCAGCAGTTACTCGAAGGGTCGAGTGGACACTGAAGCTTTCTTT. Protein sequence: CASSYSKGRVDTEAFF.

This rearrangement joins TRBV19 to TRBJ2-7; 8 nucleotides line up with TRBD1. The junction had 6 bases not matched to a gene; V was cut back by 3 bases and J by 2 bases. Germline V CDR1 and CDR2: LNHDA, SQIVND (reference sequence). The length of the CDR3 is 15 residues. The DNA of the CDR3 is TGTGCCAGTAGTATCAGACCGGGACAGGCCTACGAGCAGTACTTC. Translation gives CASSIRPGQAYEQYF.

The genes are TRBV15 and TRBJ2-7; 7 bases are shared with TRBD1. The germline gives CDR1 LNHNV, CDR2 YYDKDF (reference sequence). CDR3 length: 17 residues. V was clipped by 0 bases and J by 2 bases; unmatched bases: 10. CDR3 coding DNA: TGTGCCACCAGCAGAGATCAGTCCCAGGGACAGCCCTACGAGCAGTACTTC. Translation: CATSRDQSQGQPYEQYF.

In this sample, this clone turned up once. The chain combines TRBV30 with TRBJ1-3; no firm D call. V gave up 3 bases and J gave up 3 bases, with 9 bases separating them. CDR1 is GTSNPN, CDR2 SVGIG, per germline (reference sequence). This CDR3 spans 13 amino acids. The CDR3 here is CAWRHPGGNTIYF. CDR3 coding DNA: TGTGCCTGGAGGCATCCGGGTGGAAACACCATATATTTT.

V and J are TRBV11-2 and TRBJ1-3; TRBD1 is a possible D gene (6 bases). CDR3 size: 14 residues. Looked up from germline, CDR1 is SGHAT and CDR2 is FQNNGV. The V end was cut by 5 bases, the J end by 0 bases, with 8 bases between. The CDR3 nucleotides are TGTGCCAGCAGCCGGGACAACTCTGGAAACACCATATATTTT. Encoded protein: CASSRDNSGNTIYF.

This clone occurred once. As DNA, the CDR3 is TGTGCCAGCAGTTCCCCCAGCGGTCCTAACTATGGCTACACCTTC. As protein: CASSSPSGPNYGYTF. This sequence joins TRBV6-5 and TRBJ1-2; D unresolved. Trimming shortened V by 4 bases and J by 0 bases, and 12 bases separated the two germline ends. Germline V CDR1 and CDR2: MNHEY, SVGAGI. There are 15 residues in the CDR3.

The gene calls are TRBV28 and TRBJ1-3; D is ambiguous. V was shortened by 3 bases and J by 0 bases, with 9 bases between the two germline ends. The CDR3 sequence is 15 residues long. Germline V gene lookup returns CDR1 MDHEN and CDR2 SYDVKM. Here the CDR3 reads CASSFPAASGNTIYF. CDR3 nucleotide sequence: TGTGCCAGCAGTTTTCCGGCTGCCTCTGGAAACACCATATATTTT.

This clone was observed a handful of times. The chain recombines TRBV7-3 with TRBJ2-2, with D possibly matching TRBD2 (5 bases). Germline V gene data show CDR1 as SGHTA and CDR2 as FQGTGA. V dropped 7 bases and J dropped 5 bases, with 11 bases sitting between them. The CDR3 has 13 residues. In DNA, the CDR3 is TGTGCCAGCACGCTCGAGGGAACCGGGGAGCTGTTTTTT. Protein product: CASTLEGTGELFF.

V and J are TRBV7-2 and TRBJ1-1; D is unresolved. The germline V and J ends were trimmed by 4 bases and 3 bases, with 12 bases remaining between them. The CDR3 is made up of 14 amino acids. Per germline, CDR1 SGHTA and CDR2 FQGNSA. The CDR3 is CASSSYQAYTEAFF. The CDR3 DNA is TGTGCCAGCAGCTCCTATCAAGCCTACACTGAAGCTTTCTTT.

V usage is TRBV5-1 and J usage is TRBJ2-3; TRBD2 aligns across 14 bases. CDR1 is SGHRS and CDR2 is YFSETQ in the germline V gene. V lost 4 bases, J lost 2 bases, and 6 bases stayed unmatched. The CDR3 contains 17 residues. The DNA for the CDR3 is TGCGCCAGCAGCCCCCCGACTAGCGGGGGGGCCACAGATACGCAGTATTTT. This translates into CASSPPTSGGATDTQYF. The full variable domain, its missing parts supplied by reference TRBV5-1 and TRBJ2-3, is KAGVTQTPRYLIKTRGQQVTLSCSPISGHRSVSWYQQTPGQGLQFLFEYFSETQRNKGNFPGRFSGRQFSNSRSEMNVSTLELGDSALYLCASSPPTSGGATDTQYFGPGTRLTVL.

V is TRBV7-6 and J is TRBJ1-1; D is unresolved. Germline V gives CDR1 SGHVS, CDR2 FNYEAQ. This CDR3 spans 14 amino acids. V gave up 5 bases and J gave up 3 bases, with 13 bases separating them. The CDR3 here is CASSPTTRDTEAFF. Written as DNA, the CDR3 is TGTGCCAGCAGCCCAACCACACGGGACACTGAAGCTTTCTTT. The full variable domain, its missing parts supplied by reference TRBV7-6 and TRBJ1-1, is GAGVSQSPRYKVTKRGQDVALRCDPISGHVSLYWYRQALGQGPEFLTYFNYEAQQDKSGLPNDRFSAERPEGSISTLTIQRTEQRDSAMYRCASSPTTRDTEAFFGQGTRLTVV.

This clone has only one observation. V and J are TRBV27 and TRBJ1-3; D remains unclear. Germline V lookup: CDR1 MNHEY, CDR2 SMNVEV (reference sequence). The CDR3 has 14 residues. V lost 1 base and J 4 bases, leaving 8 bases between the germline ends. Written as DNA, the CDR3 is TGTGCCAGCAGTTTATACCCCACGGGAAACACCATATATTTT. Residues: CASSLYPTGNTIYF.